These 29 T cell receptor beta chains share one sample of origin, sequenced in a study of T-cell memory formation after mild COVID-19. TCRdb used MiXCR to reprocess the 5' RACE reads, holding one entry per CDR3 protein. The sample lists roughly 300,000 distinct CDR3 sequences, roughly 15% occurring once. Sequenced sample: PBMCs or a T cell subset sorted from them (not recorded which). These receptors all stem from a man younger than 30 who had mild COVID-19 (a few samples of this study predate the infection). Cell type and time point are not known.

This clonotype was seen more than once but under ten times. The gene calls are TRBV9 and TRBJ1-1, with D hard to call. There are 14 residues in the CDR3. CDR1 is SGDLS, CDR2 YYNGEE, per germline. The V end lost 0 bases, the J end lost 0 bases, and 6 bases lay between the germline ends. CDR3 in amino acids: CASSVARVNTEAFF. CDR3 DNA sequence: TGTGCCAGCAGCGTAGCTAGGGTGAACACTGAAGCTTTCTTT. The entire variable domain, with the rest obtained from reference TRBV9 and TRBJ1-1, is as follows: DSGVTQTPKHLITATGQRVTLRCSPRSGDLSVYWYQQSLDQGLQFLIQYYNGEERAKGNILERFSAQQFPDLHSELNLSSLELGDSALYFCASSVARVNTEAFFGQGTRLTVV.

This clonotype was seen ten or more times. The V gene is TRBV10-2, the J gene TRBJ1-3, with 7 bases lining up with TRBD1. This CDR3 has 13 residues. Trimming at V came to 7 bases and at J to 2 bases, leaving 2 bases not matched to a gene. CDR1 is WSHSY, CDR2 SAAADI, per germline. CDR3 sequence: CASTDRAGNTIYF. CDR3 nucleotide sequence: TGCGCCAGCACTGACAGGGCTGGAAACACCATATATTTT.

The V call is TRBV5-1, the J call TRBJ1-1, with D uncertain. V gave up 4 bases and J gave up 3 bases, with 13 bases separating them. Germline CDR1 and CDR2: SGHRS and YFSETQ. The CDR3 is made up of 14 amino acids. CDR3 region: CASSARGPDTEAFF. The CDR3 region has the DNA TGCGCCAGCAGCGCGAGAGGCCCGGACACTGAAGCTTTCTTT.

This clonotype was picked up a small number of times. The gene calls are TRBV5-1 and TRBJ2-7; possible D gene TRBD1, 6 bases. V shed 2 bases and J shed 7 bases, with 13 bases lying between them. The CDR3 sequence is 13 residues long. Germline CDR1 is SGHRS and CDR2 is YFSETQ. The CDR3 nucleotides are TGCGCCAGCAGCTTAATACCGACAGGAGAGCAGTACTTC. Amino acid sequence: CASSLIPTGEQYF.

The CDR3 coding sequence is TGTGCCAGCAGTCGTAGCGGGGGGGCCAAAGATACGCAGTATTTT. It is translated as CASSRSGGAKDTQYF. The chain has TRBV6-4 and TRBJ2-3, with 11 nucleotides matching TRBD2. The CDR3 runs 15 residues. CDR1 is MRHNA and CDR2 is SNTAGT in the germline V gene. V lost 5 bases and J lost 5; bases outside the gene matches: 6.

This rearrangement joins TRBV20-1 to TRBJ2-1, with TRBD1 matching over 10 bases. V lost 4 bases to trimming and J lost 6 bases; unmatched junction nucleotides: 15. Germline V gives CDR1 DFQATT, CDR2 SNEGSKA (reference sequence). The CDR3 totals 17 residues. CDR3 nucleotides: TGCAGTGCTATGGGGACAGGGGTGTTCGGTGCGATCAATGAGCAGTTCTTC. Translated, it gives CSAMGTGVFGAINEQFF.

A few counts support this clonotype. This CDR3 is CASSYTYGGLRQETQYF. CDR3 coding DNA: TGTGCCAGCAGTTACACTTACGGGGGGCTTAGGCAAGAGACCCAGTACTTC. The chain joins TRBV6-5 to TRBJ2-5; perhaps TRBD2 as D (7 bases). The CDR3 is 17 residues long. Germline V gene sequence: CDR1 MNHEY, CDR2 SVGAGI. V was trimmed by 2 bases and J by 2 bases, leaving 18 bases between them.

In this sample, this clonotype turned up many times. The chain couples TRBV6-5 to TRBJ2-3; possibly TRBD1 or TRBD2 for D (5 bases each). V gave up 10 bases and J gave up 3 bases, with 14 bases separating them. The CDR3 is made up of 13 amino acids. In germline, CDR1 is MNHEY, CDR2 SVGAGI. In nucleotides, the CDR3 is TGTGCCACCCAAAGGGACGCGACAGATACGCAGTATTTT. It codes for CATQRDATDTQYF.

In this sample, this clonotype turned up a few times. This sequence joins TRBV5-1 and TRBJ1-5; unclear D gene. Per the germline V gene, CDR1 is SGHRS and CDR2 is YFSETQ. The CDR3 runs to 13 residues. Trimming shortened V by 0 bases and J by 4 bases, and 5 bases separated the two germline ends. CDR3 nucleotide sequence: TGCGCCAGCAGCTTGGAAGCGAATCAGCCCCAGCATTTT. Protein sequence: CASSLEANQPQHF.

In its sample, this clonotype was seen a few times. The rearrangement uses TRBV20-1 and TRBJ2-1; D call uncertain. Germline lookup yields CDR1 DFQATT and CDR2 SNEGSKA (reference sequence). This CDR3 has 12 residues. V dropped 0 bases and J dropped 8 bases, with 8 bases sitting between them. CDR3 residues: CSARDPRYEQFF. CDR3 in DNA: TGCAGTGCTAGAGATCCCCGGTATGAGCAGTTCTTC.

The V call is TRBV5-6, the J call TRBJ1-1, with D tentatively TRBD1 (5 bases). Germline V gene lookup returns CDR1 SGHDT and CDR2 YYEEEE. V lost 0 bases to trimming and J lost 8 bases, with 14 bases between them. The CDR3 sequence is 14 residues long. The CDR3 spells CASSLGGWGLEAFF. The CDR3 DNA is TGTGCCAGCAGCTTGGGGGGTTGGGGACTCGAAGCTTTCTTT.

This clonotype was detected ten times or more. V gene TRBV9 combines with J gene TRBJ1-5; TRBD1 might be the D (5 bases). Per germline, CDR1 SGDLS and CDR2 YYNGEE. This CDR3 spans 15 amino acids. Trimming shortened V by 3 bases and J by 7 bases, and 17 bases separated the two germline ends. The CDR3 reads CASSGGDAPIQPQHF. The CDR3 DNA reads as TGTGCCAGCAGCGGGGGGGACGCCCCAATCCAGCCCCAGCATTTT.

The chain's CDR3 is CASSHTGWEYF. The CDR3, as DNA: TGTGCCAGCAGCCATACAGGTTGGGAGTACTTC. This sequence joins TRBV14 and TRBJ2-7, with D maybe TRBD1 (5 bases). Germline V gives CDR1 SGHDN, CDR2 FVKESK. This CDR3 is 11 amino acids long. V lost 3 bases to trimming and J lost 11 bases, with 11 bases between them.

This clonotype has more than one count but fewer than ten. V is TRBV24-1 and J is TRBJ2-1; D ambiguous. The CDR3 loop spans 9 amino acids. The V and J ends lost 7 bases and 10 bases respectively, with 4 bases between them. The V gene's germline CDR1 is KGHDR and CDR2 SFDVKD. In nucleotides, the CDR3 is TGTGCCACCAGCCGAGAGCAGTTCTTC. The encoded protein is CATSREQFF.

The chain couples TRBV4-3 to TRBJ1-4; tentative D call: TRBD1 (6 bases). The CDR3 covers 15 residues. Trimming left V 1 base short and J 4 bases short, with 10 bases between. The germline V gene encodes CDR1 LGHNA and CDR2 YSLEER. The CDR3 loop is CASSQGTAGNEKLFF. The DNA for the CDR3 is TGCGCCAGCAGCCAAGGGACAGCGGGTAATGAAAAACTGTTTTTT.

Concerning this clonotype itself: One junction end does not reproduce the germline sequence, and a read error may be involved. The chain couples TRBV4-2 to TRBJ1-6; no definite D call. CDR1 LGHNA and CDR2 YNFKEQ come from the germline V gene. The CDR3 has 19 residues. The CDR3 region has the DNA TGTGCCAGAAGCCAAGAACCCGAGTGGGAGGCGGCACATAATTCACCCCTCCACTTT. This codes for CARSQEPEWEAAHNSPLHF.

In its sample, this clonotype was seen a few times. The chain carries TRBV25-1 and TRBJ1-2, with D possibly matching TRBD1 (5 bases). Germline CDR1 and CDR2: MGHDK and SYGVNS. V lost 7 bases and J lost 5, with 8 bases in between. This CDR3 contains 11 residues. As DNA, the CDR3 is TGTGCCAGCACTGGACAATATGGCTACACCTTC. This sequence encodes CASTGQYGYTF.

The gene calls are TRBV7-9 and TRBJ2-1; D gene uncertain. CDR3 length: 15 amino acids. Germline CDR1 is SEHNR and CDR2 is FQNEAQ (reference sequence). Trimming removed 3 bases from V and 0 bases from J, with 9 bases in between. CDR3 coding DNA: TGTGCCAGCAGCTTCGAGCAGAGCTCCTACAATGAGCAGTTCTTC. It specifies CASSFEQSSYNEQFF.

A note on this clonotype: A much larger clone differs by one base, so this may be a read error. This chain joins TRBV6-5 and TRBJ2-3, with D tentatively TRBD2 (6 bases). The CDR3 runs 15 residues. CDR1 MNHEY and CDR2 SVGAGI come from the germline V gene. This CDR3 is CAISFSGLKADTQYF. In nucleotides, the CDR3 is TGTGCCATCAGTTTTAGCGGCTTAAAGGCTGATACGCAGTATTTT.

This clonotype was seen a few times. This rearrangement joins TRBV5-1 to TRBJ2-7; tentative D call: TRBD2 (7 bases). This CDR3 spans 14 amino acids. Trimming pared 0 bases from V and 7 bases from J, leaving 14 bases between. Germline lookup yields CDR1 SGHRS and CDR2 YFSETQ. CDR3 in DNA: TGCGCCAGCAGCTTGGCCGGGGGGCGGCTGGAGCAGTACTTC. This codes for CASSLAGGRLEQYF.

The rearrangement joins TRBV10-3 to TRBJ2-3; 13 nucleotides align to TRBD2. Germline V CDR1 and CDR2: ENHRY, SYGVKD. With V trimmed by 5 bases and J by 4 bases, 6 bases remained unmatched. This CDR3 spans 16 amino acids. The CDR3 here is CAISSTSGGGADTQYF. CDR3 sequence (DNA): TGTGCCATCAGTTCCACTAGCGGGGGGGGCGCAGATACGCAGTATTTT.

This clonotype turned up a few times. The junction does not match germline at one end; this may be a read error. The gene calls are TRBV7-2 and TRBJ2-5, with D possibly matching TRBD1 (5 bases). CDR1 is SGHTA and CDR2 is FQGNSA in the germline V gene. The CDR3 totals 11 residues. The CDR3 here is CASSLGQLQHF. The CDR3 DNA follows: TGTGCCAGCAGCTTAGGACAGCTCCAGCACTTC.

The V gene is TRBV28, the J gene TRBJ2-3; 7 bases align to TRBD1. Per germline, CDR1 MDHEN and CDR2 SYDVKM. The CDR3 is made up of 16 amino acids. J was trimmed by 0 bases and V by 6 bases; bases with no gene match: 9. This CDR3 is CASRGADRSSTDTQYF. CDR3 nucleotides: TGTGCCAGCAGGGGGGCGGACAGGTCGAGCACAGATACGCAGTATTTT.

The CDR3 DNA is TGCGCCAGCAGCTCACGGACTGGTTCAGATCAGCCCCAGCATTTT. Protein sequence: CASSSRTGSDQPQHF. This chain connects TRBV4-3 to TRBJ1-5; no clear D gene. In germline, CDR1 is LGHNA, CDR2 YSLEER. The CDR3 runs 15 residues. Between the trimmed V and J ends, which lost 5 bases and 5 bases, there was a span of 16 bases.

The rearrangement links TRBV6-5 to TRBJ2-7; D not resolved. Germline V gives CDR1 MNHEY, CDR2 SVGAGI. Trimming stripped 0 bases from V and 4 bases from J, with 10 bases between. This CDR3 spans 14 amino acids. CDR3 sequence reads: CASSYSGMGYEQYF. In nucleotides, the CDR3 is TGTGCCAGCAGTTACTCGGGGATGGGTTACGAGCAGTACTTC.

The V and J genes are TRBV10-3 and TRBJ1-2; D might be TRBD1 (6 bases). The germline V gene encodes CDR1 ENHRY and CDR2 SYGVKD. Trimming shortened V by 8 bases and J by 3 bases, and 13 bases separated the two germline ends. The CDR3 is 13 residues long. CDR3: CAIRDTDDYGYTF. CDR3 in DNA: TGTGCCATCCGGGACACTGACGACTATGGCTACACCTTC.

This clonotype was seen more than once but under ten times. This CDR3 is CSARDPSGGASDTQYF. The CDR3 DNA reads as TGCAGTGCTAGAGATCCTAGCGGGGGGGCTTCAGATACGCAGTATTTT. The chain combines TRBV20-1 with TRBJ2-3; 12 bases match TRBD2. V dropped 0 bases and J dropped 4; count of bases not matched to a gene: 5. Germline CDR1 is DFQATT and CDR2 is SNEGSKA (reference sequence). This CDR3 contains 16 residues.

J is TRBJ2-7 and V is TRBV11-2; TRBD2 is a possible D gene (5 bases). Deletions cut 5 bases from V and 0 bases from J, with 11 bases between. Germline V CDR1 and CDR2: SGHAT, FQNNGV. This CDR3 has 14 residues. As DNA, the CDR3 is TGTGCCAGCAGCGCCCGGGGAAGCTCCTACGAGCAGTACTTC. Translated: CASSARGSSYEQYF.

This clonotype occurred a few times. The chain joins TRBV7-2 to TRBJ2-7; a possible D gene is TRBD1 (6 bases). CDR3 length: 15 residues. Germline V gives CDR1 SGHTA, CDR2 FQGNSA. The germline V and J ends were trimmed by 1 base and 4 bases, with 14 bases remaining between them. CDR3 loop: CASSLVAGAAYEQYF. Here the CDR3 DNA reads TGTGCCAGCAGCTTAGTCGCAGGGGCGGCATACGAGCAGTACTTC.